The rows below give T cell receptor beta chains drawn from one sample of a study of blood T cell repertoires in COVID-19. Sequenced by immunoSEQ multiplex PCR; TCRdb stores in-frame clones only, minus some. The data hold more than 200,000 clones, with about nine tenths observed a single time. The sequenced sample was PBMCs or T cells enriched from blood (not recorded which). The receptors were gathered from a man aged 25-45 years in a cohort exposed to, infected with or recovered from COVID-19 (not recorded which). CDR3s include the opening cysteine and the closing phenylalanine or tryptophan. A D gene is named only where the DNA matches it firmly. Clone size, where shown, is once, few, many, or a class for clones that have expanded.

D gene: TRBD1; clone size: .; V gene: TRBV2; J gene: TRBJ1-5; CDR3 length: 16; CDR3 protein: CASRGGTGSSNQPQHF; CDR3 DNA: TGTGCCAGCAGGGGCGGGACAGGTAGTAGCAATCAGCCCCAGCATTTT
D gene: .; clone size: once; V gene: TRBV9; J gene: TRBJ1-1; CDR3 length: 15; CDR3 protein: CASSVVVGGNTEAFF; CDR3 DNA: TGTGCCAGCAGCGTAGTAGTAGGGGGGAACACTGAAGCTTTCTTT
D gene: .; clone size: .; V gene: TRBV18; J gene: TRBJ2-7; CDR3 length: 14; CDR3 protein: CASSPWSEQGEQYF; CDR3 DNA: TGTGCCAGCTCACCTTGGTCCGAACAGGGAGAGCAGTACTTC
D gene: TRBD1; clone size: .; V gene: TRBV27; J gene: TRBJ2-7; CDR3 length: 15; CDR3 protein: CASTSRQGARYEQYF; CDR3 DNA: TGTGCCAGCACCTCCAGGCAGGGGGCTCGGTACGAGCAGTACTTC
D gene: .; clone size: .; V gene: TRBV9; J gene: TRBJ1-1; CDR3 length: 15; CDR3 protein: CASSVDFGVNYEAFF; CDR3 DNA: TGTGCCAGCAGCGTAGATTTTGGAGTGAACTATGAAGCTTTCTTT
D gene: TRBD2; clone size: .; V gene: TRBV13; J gene: TRBJ2-7; CDR3 length: 16; CDR3 protein: CASSRLAGAKSYEQYF; CDR3 DNA: TGTGCCAGCAGCCGACTAGCGGGTGCCAAATCCTACGAGCAGTACTTC
D gene: TRBD1; clone size: .; V gene: TRBV19; J gene: TRBJ1-2; CDR3 length: 13; CDR3 protein: CASSTDREYGYTF; CDR3 DNA: TGTGCCAGTAGTACTGACAGGGAGTATGGCTACACCTTC
D gene: TRBD2; clone size: .; V gene: TRBV7-3; J gene: TRBJ2-1; CDR3 length: 14; CDR3 protein: CASSPYAGADEQFF; CDR3 DNA: TGTGCCAGCAGCCCTTATGCGGGAGCGGATGAGCAGTTCTTC
D gene: .; clone size: .; V gene: TRBV7-3; J gene: TRBJ2-1; CDR3 length: 14; CDR3 protein: CASSLPGTNNEQFF; CDR3 DNA: TGTGCCAGCAGCTTACCGGGAACTAACAATGAGCAGTTCTTC
D gene: .; clone size: .; V gene: TRBV28; J gene: TRBJ2-5; CDR3 length: 17; CDR3 protein: CASNPAPTVYERETQYF; CDR3 DNA: TGTGCCAGCAATCCTGCCCCGACAGTTTACGAGCGAGAGACCCAGTACTTC